This T cell receptor (beta chain) appears in the sequencing data of a study of cytomegalovirus exposure and HLA in healthy donors. Study in general: Unique TCRs from HLA-typed donors, about 85 million of them, were held in an early data release. General study results and limits: A cluster of highly shared sequence variants was likely a sequencing artifact. Later, an analysis found that common viral pathogens appeared to be linked with several of the most significant clusters. Despite most TCR sequences being rare, some public TCRs occurred in many donors.

The CDR3 covers 15 residues. The junction had 6 bases not matched to a gene; V was cut back by 3 bases and J by 4 bases. From germline, CDR1 is SGHTA and CDR2 FQGNSA. In regard to this clone: Its matching antigen is unknown.

Primers for the PCR totalled 60 Vbeta and 13 Jbeta. The repertoire was sequenced with immunoSEQ multiplex PCR; TCRdb's copy has only in-frame clones and lacks some. Among under 300,000 clones, roughly 86% were seen once, and the ten largest hold 1.5% to 2.5%. This sequence was found in a woman between 40 and 55 years old in good health and CMV-seropositive. What was sequenced was PBMCs. J is TRBJ2-1 and V is TRBV7-2; the match to TRBD2 covers 7 bases. The CDR3 DNA follows: TGTGCCAGCAGCTTTGAAGAGGGAGGGTACAATGAGCAGTTCTTC. This gives the protein CASSFEEGGYNEQFF.